Given below is one T cell receptor (beta chain) in context. Its antigen is unidentified. The data derive from a study of CD8+CD57+ T cells in acquired aplastic anemia. Study details: Sorted cells (CD4+ and CD8+) yielded DNA amounts that averaged about 3.1 ug.

Profiles of TCR beta VDJ and CDR3 were generated from a genomic DNA template. One entry per CDR3 protein, called by TCRdb with MiXCR from the reads. The table has around 250,000 distinct CDR3 sequences, approximately 82% seen once. Only patients with CD8+CD57+ cell expansion on flow cytometry were chosen for sequencing. The enrolled patients all had severe acquired aplastic anemia. Study-level findings and limits: The number of CD8+ CDR3 sequences shared by patients and controls was under 35. Between the patient and control groups, CD8+ Simpson's diversity did not differ significantly.

CDR3 size: 14 residues. From germline, CDR1 is SGHTA and CDR2 FQGNSA. The TCR originated in a human donor with aplastic anemia. Sequencing was done on a sample of sorted CD4+, CD8+, or CD8+CD57+ T cells (not recorded which) from PBMCs. J is TRBJ2-3 and V is TRBV7-2, with D possibly matching TRBD1 (5 bases). The J call is doubtful: the DNA matches TRBJ1-5 better. CDR3 in amino acids: CASSSSGTRGKQHF. The CDR3 DNA reads TGTGCCAGCAGTTCAAGCGGGACTCGGGGAAAGCAGCATTTT.